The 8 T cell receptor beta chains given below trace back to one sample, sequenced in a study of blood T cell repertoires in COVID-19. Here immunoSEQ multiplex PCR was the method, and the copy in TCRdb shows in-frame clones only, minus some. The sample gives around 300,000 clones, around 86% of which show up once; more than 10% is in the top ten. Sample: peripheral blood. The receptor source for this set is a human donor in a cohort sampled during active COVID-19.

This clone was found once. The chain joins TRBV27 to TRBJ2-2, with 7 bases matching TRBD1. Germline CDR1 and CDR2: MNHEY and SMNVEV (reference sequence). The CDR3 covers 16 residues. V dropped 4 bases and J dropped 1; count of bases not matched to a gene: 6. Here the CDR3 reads CASSSLTGLNTGELFF. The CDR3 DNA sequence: TGTGCCAGCAGTTCCCTGACAGGGTTGAACACCGGGGAGCTGTTTTTT.

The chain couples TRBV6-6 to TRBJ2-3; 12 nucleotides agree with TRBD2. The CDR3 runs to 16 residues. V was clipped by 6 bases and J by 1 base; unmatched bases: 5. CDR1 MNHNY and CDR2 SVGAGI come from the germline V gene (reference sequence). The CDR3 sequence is CASSPRTSGGTDTQYF. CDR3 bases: TGTGCCAGCAGCCCCCGGACTAGCGGGGGCACAGATACGCAGTATTTT.

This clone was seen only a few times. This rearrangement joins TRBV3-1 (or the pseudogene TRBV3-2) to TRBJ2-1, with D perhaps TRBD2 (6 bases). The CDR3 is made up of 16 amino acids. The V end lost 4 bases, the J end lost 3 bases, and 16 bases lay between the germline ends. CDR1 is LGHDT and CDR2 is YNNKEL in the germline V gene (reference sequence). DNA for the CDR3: TGTGCCAGCAGCCTAGGTCTATTGGGGGGCTACAATGAGCAGTTCTTC. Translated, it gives CASSLGLLGGYNEQFF.

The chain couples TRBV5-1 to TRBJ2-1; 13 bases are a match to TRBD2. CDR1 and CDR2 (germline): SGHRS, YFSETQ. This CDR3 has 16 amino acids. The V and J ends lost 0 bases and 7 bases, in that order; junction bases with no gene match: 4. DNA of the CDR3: TGCGCCAGCAGCTTGGGCGGGACTAGCGGGAAGAATGAGCAGTTCTTC. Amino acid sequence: CASSLGGTSGKNEQFF.

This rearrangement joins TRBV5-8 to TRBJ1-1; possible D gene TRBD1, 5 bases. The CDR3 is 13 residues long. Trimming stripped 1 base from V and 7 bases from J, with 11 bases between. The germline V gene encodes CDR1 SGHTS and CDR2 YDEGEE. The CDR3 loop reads CASSLWGVGEAFF. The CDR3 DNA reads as TGTGCCAGCAGCTTGTGGGGGGTGGGTGAAGCTTTCTTT.

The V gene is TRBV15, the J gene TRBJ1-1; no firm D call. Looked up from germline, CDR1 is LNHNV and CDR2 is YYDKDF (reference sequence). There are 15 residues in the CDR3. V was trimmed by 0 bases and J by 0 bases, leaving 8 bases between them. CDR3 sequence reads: CATSRDPGLNTEAFF. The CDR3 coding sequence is TGTGCCACCAGCAGAGATCCCGGGTTGAACACTGAAGCTTTCTTT.

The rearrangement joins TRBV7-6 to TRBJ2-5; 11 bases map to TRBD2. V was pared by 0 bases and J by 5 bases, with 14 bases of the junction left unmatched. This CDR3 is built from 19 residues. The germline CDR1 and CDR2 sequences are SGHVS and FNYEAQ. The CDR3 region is CASSLAFPTSGNAHETQYF. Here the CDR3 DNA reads TGTGCCAGCAGCTTAGCTTTCCCGACTAGCGGGAATGCCCACGAGACCCAGTACTTC. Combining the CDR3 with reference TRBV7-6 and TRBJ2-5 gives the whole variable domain GAGVSQSPRYKVTKRGQDVALRCDPISGHVSLYWYRQALGQGPEFLTYFNYEAQQDKSGLPNDRFSAERPEGSISTLTIQRTEQRDSAMYRCASSLAFPTSGNAHETQYFGPGTRLLVL.

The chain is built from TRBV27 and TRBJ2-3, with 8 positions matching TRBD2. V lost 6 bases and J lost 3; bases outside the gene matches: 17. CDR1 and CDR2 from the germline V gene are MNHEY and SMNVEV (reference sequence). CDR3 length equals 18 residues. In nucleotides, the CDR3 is TGTGCCAGCAGACCGGGACTAGGGGATCCCCGGTTTACAGATACGCAGTATTTT. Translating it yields CASRPGLGDPRFTDTQYF.